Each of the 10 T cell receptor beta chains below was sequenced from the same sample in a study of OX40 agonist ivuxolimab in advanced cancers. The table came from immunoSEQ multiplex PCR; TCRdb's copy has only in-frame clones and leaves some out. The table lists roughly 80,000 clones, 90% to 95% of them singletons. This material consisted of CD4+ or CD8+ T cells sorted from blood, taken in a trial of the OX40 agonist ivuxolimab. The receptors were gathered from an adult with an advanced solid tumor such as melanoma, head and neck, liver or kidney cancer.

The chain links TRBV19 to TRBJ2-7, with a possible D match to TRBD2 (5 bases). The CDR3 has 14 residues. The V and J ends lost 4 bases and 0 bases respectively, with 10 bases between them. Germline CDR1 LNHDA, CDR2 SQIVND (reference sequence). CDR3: CASSRLGSSYEQYF. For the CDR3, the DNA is TGTGCCAGTAGTAGGCTGGGGAGCTCCTACGAGCAGTACTTC.

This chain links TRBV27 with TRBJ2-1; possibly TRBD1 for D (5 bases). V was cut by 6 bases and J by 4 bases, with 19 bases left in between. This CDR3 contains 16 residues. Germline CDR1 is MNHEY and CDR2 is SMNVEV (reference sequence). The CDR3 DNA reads TGTGCCAGCAGCCCCCGGGTCAGGGCGGAGTACAATGAGCAGTTCTTC. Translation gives CASSPRVRAEYNEQFF.

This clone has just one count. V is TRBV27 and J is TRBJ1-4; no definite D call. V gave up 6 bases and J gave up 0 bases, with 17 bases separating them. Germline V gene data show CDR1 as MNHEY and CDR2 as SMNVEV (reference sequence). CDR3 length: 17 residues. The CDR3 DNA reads TGTGCCAGCAGCGTTATCCGGCCCGGGACAACTAATGAAAAACTGTTTTTT. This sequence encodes CASSVIRPGTTNEKLFF. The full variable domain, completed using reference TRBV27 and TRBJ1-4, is EAQVTQNPRYLITVTGKKLTVTCSQNMNHEYMSWYRQDPGLGLRQIYYSMNVEVTDKGDVPEGYKVSRKEKRNFPLILESPSPNQTSLYFCASSVIRPGTTNEKLFFGSGTQLSVL.

The DNA for the CDR3 is TGTGCCAGCAGCTTTGGGTCCTACTCCTACGAGCAGTACTTC. This codes for CASSFGSYSYEQYF. This rearrangement joins TRBV7-2 to TRBJ2-7, with D uncertain. Per germline, CDR1 SGHTA and CDR2 FQGNSA. Trimming removed 3 bases from V and 0 bases from J, with 9 bases in between. The CDR3 spans 14 residues.

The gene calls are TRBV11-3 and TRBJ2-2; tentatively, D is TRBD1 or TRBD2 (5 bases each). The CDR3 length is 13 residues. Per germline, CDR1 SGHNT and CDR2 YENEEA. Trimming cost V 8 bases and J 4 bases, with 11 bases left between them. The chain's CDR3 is CASARGATGELFF. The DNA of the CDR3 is TGTGCCAGCGCGAGGGGCGCCACCGGGGAGCTGTTTTTT.

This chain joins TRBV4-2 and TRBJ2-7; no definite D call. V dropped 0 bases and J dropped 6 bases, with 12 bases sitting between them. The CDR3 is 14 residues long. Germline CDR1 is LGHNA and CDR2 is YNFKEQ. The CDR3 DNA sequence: TGTGCCAGCAGCCAAGAGACCCGGACGTCCGAGCAGTACTTC. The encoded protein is CASSQETRTSEQYF.

The CDR3 loop reads CASSRELNTEAFF. CDR3 DNA sequence: TGTGCCAGCAGTCGGGAGCTGAACACTGAAGCTTTCTTT. This chain connects TRBV28 to TRBJ1-1; D gene ambiguous. Trimming removed 5 bases from V and 0 bases from J, with 7 bases in between. From germline, CDR1 is MDHEN and CDR2 SYDVKM. The CDR3 length is 13 residues.

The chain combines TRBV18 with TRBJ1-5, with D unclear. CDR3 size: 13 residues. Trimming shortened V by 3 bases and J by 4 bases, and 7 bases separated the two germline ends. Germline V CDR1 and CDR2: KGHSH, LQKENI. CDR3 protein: CASSPSENQPQHF. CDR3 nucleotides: TGTGCCAGCTCACCTAGCGAAAATCAGCCCCAGCATTTT.

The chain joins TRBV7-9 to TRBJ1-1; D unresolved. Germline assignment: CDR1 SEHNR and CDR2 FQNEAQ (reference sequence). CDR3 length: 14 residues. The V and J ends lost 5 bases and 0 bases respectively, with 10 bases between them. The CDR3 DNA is TGTGCCAGCAGCCCGAGATACCTGAACACTGAAGCTTTCTTT. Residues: CASSPRYLNTEAFF.

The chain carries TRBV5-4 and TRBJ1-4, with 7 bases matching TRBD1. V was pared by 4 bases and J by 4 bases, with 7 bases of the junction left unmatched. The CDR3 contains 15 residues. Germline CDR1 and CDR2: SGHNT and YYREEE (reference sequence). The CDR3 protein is CASSAKGGGNEKLFF. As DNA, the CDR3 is TGTGCCAGCAGCGCAAAAGGGGGCGGTAATGAAAAACTGTTTTTT.